This passage covers 14 T cell receptor beta chains from one sample sequenced in a study of cytomegalovirus exposure and HLA in healthy donors (dated by TCRdb to between 2016 and 2019). The library relied on the immunoSEQ multiplex PCR assay. For the multiplex PCR, a mixture combining 60 forward primers for TCR Vbeta segments and 13 reverse primers for TCR Jbeta segments was used. The immuneACCESS repertoire file appears here via TCRdb, limited to in-frame rearrangements. These files lack a portion of the clones; in checked studies, under half of the deficit traces to unresolved V genes, and the cause of the others is not known. This sample holds approximately 140,000 clones; around 85% were observed only once. The ten largest clones add up to 1.5% to 2% of the sample. Sequences were obtained from PBMCs. The source of these receptors is a boy younger than 18 in good health and CMV-seronegative.

The rearrangement uses TRBV29-1 and TRBJ1-1; D not certain. The CDR3 runs to 14 residues. V lost 5 bases to trimming and J lost 5 bases, with 18 bases between them. Germline values: CDR1 SQVTM, CDR2 ANQGSEA. The CDR3, as DNA: TGCAGCGTTCGGGTTAAGTATGCGGAGACTGAAGCTTTCTTT. It yields the protein CSVRVKYAETEAFF.

CDR3 DNA: TGTGCCAGCAGTTTGGTGGGACAGAACAATCAGCCCCAGCATTTT. As protein: CASSLVGQNNQPQHF. The chain employs TRBV27 and TRBJ1-5, with 7 bases fitting TRBD1. Losses at the gene ends were 3 bases for V and 3 bases for J; bases not matched to a gene: 5. Germline lookup yields CDR1 MNHEY and CDR2 SMNVEV (reference sequence). The length of the CDR3 is 15 residues.

V is TRBV9 and J is TRBJ2-3; possible D gene TRBD1, 6 bases. The ends were cut back, 1 base at V and 0 bases at J, with 15 bases in the middle. The germline V gene encodes CDR1 SGDLS and CDR2 YYNGEE. The CDR3 extends over 17 amino acids. This CDR3 reads CASSVTGLHTSTDTQYF. CDR3 nucleotide sequence: TGTGCCAGCAGCGTAACAGGGCTACATACAAGCACAGATACGCAGTATTTT.

There are a few counts of this clone. J is TRBJ2-1 and V is TRBV7-9; D call uncertain. Trimming shortened V by 11 bases and J by 9 bases, and 11 bases separated the two germline ends. This CDR3 region has 10 residues. The germline V gene encodes CDR1 SEHNR and CDR2 FQNEAQ (reference sequence). CDR3 in amino acids: CASQLVEQFF. The DNA for the CDR3 is TGTGCCTCCCAACTCGTTGAGCAGTTCTTC.

The J gene is TRBJ2-5, the V gene TRBV7-2; D is possibly TRBD2 (5 bases). CDR1 is SGHTA and CDR2 is FQGNSA in the germline V gene. This CDR3 has 14 residues. The V end lost 2 bases, the J end lost 4 bases, and 11 bases lay between the germline ends. DNA of the CDR3: TGTGCCAGCAGCTTAACGGGGTCTTCAGAGACCCAGTACTTC. It is translated as CASSLTGSSETQYF. The complete variable domain, with remaining parts taken from reference TRBV7-2 and TRBJ2-5, reads GAGVSQSPSNKVTEKGKDVELRCDPISGHTALYWYRQSLGQGLEFLIYFQGNSAPDKSGLPSDRFSAERTGGSVSTLTIQRTQQEDSAVYLCASSLTGSSETQYFGPGTRLLVL.

The CDR3 is CSVGGLDSGNTIYF. The CDR3 DNA follows: TGCAGCGTTGGAGGACTGGACTCTGGAAACACCATATATTTT. This chain links TRBV29-1 with TRBJ1-3; D is ambiguous. The V gene's germline CDR1 is SQVTM and CDR2 ANQGSEA. Trimming removed 4 bases from V and 0 bases from J, with 10 bases in between. This CDR3 has 14 residues.

The J gene is TRBJ1-5, the V gene TRBV9; D is perhaps TRBD1 (5 bases). Germline CDR1 and CDR2: SGDLS and YYNGEE. The CDR3 contains 13 residues. With 1 base removed from V and 7 bases from J, the gap between germline ends came to 9 bases. The CDR3 DNA sequence: TGTGCCAGCAGCGTATGGGGGGAACAGCCCCAGCATTTT. Amino acid sequence: CASSVWGEQPQHF.

V is TRBV4-1 and J is TRBJ2-5; no reliable D call. The germline V gene has CDR1 MGHRA and CDR2 YSYEKL. Trimming stripped 2 bases from V and 2 bases from J, with 9 bases between. This CDR3 contains 14 residues. The CDR3 DNA follows: TGCGCCAGCAGCCAACTTTCCGGGCAAGAGACCCAGTACTTC. Its translation: CASSQLSGQETQYF.

The gene calls are TRBV5-1 and TRBJ2-1, with 10 bases fitting TRBD2. The CDR3 contains 17 residues. J was trimmed by 4 bases and V by 0 bases; bases with no gene match: 7. Per germline, CDR1 SGHRS and CDR2 YFSETQ. The CDR3, as DNA: TGCGCCAGCAGCTTGGGGGCACTAGCGGGGCGGTACAATGAGCAGTTCTTC. Protein: CASSLGALAGRYNEQFF.

The chain recombines TRBV6-4 with TRBJ1-1, with D maybe TRBD1 (5 bases). V lost 3 bases and J 6 bases, leaving 14 bases between the germline ends. Per the germline V gene, CDR1 is MRHNA and CDR2 is SNTAGT. The length of the CDR3 is 14 residues. CDR3 nucleotide sequence: TGTGCCAGCAGTGAGGGCAGCCAGGGCGCTGAAGCTTTCTTT. It codes for CASSEGSQGAEAFF.

V gene TRBV30 combines with J gene TRBJ2-7; the D gene is possibly TRBD2 (6 bases). Trimming cost V 2 bases and J 6 bases, with 17 bases left between them. CDR3 size: 14 residues. CDR1 and CDR2 (germline): GTSNPN, SVGIG (reference sequence). This CDR3 is CAWSLGEANSEQYF. CDR3 DNA sequence: TGTGCCTGGAGTTTAGGGGAGGCTAATAGCGAGCAGTACTTC. The complete variable domain, with remaining parts taken from reference TRBV30 and TRBJ2-7, reads SQTIHQWPATLVQPVGSPLSLECTVEGTSNPNLYWYRQAAGRGLQLLFYSVGIGQISSEVPQNLSASRPQDRQFILSSKKLLLSDSGFYLCAWSLGEANSEQYFGPGTRLTVT.

The genes are TRBV19 and TRBJ2-5; D perhaps matches TRBD2 (6 bases). The V gene's germline CDR1 is LNHDA and CDR2 SQIVND (reference sequence). The V gene lost 5 bases and the J gene lost 4 bases, with 17 bases spanning the gap. The CDR3 covers 15 residues. The CDR3 coding sequence is TGTGCCAGTAGTTCCATCCAGACTAGTCCAGAGACCCAGTACTTC. Translated: CASSSIQTSPETQYF.

This clone was detected a few times. The chain carries TRBV6-5 and TRBJ1-2; tentative D call: TRBD1 (6 bases). Between the trimmed V and J ends, which lost 10 bases and 6 bases, there was a span of 15 bases. From germline, CDR1 is MNHEY and CDR2 SVGAGI. The CDR3 runs 12 residues. Here the CDR3 reads CATSGGLDGYTF. The CDR3 DNA reads TGTGCCACCTCGGGGGGGCTGGATGGCTACACCTTC.

This clone was recorded a few times. This rearrangement joins TRBV12-5 to TRBJ1-5; tentative D call: TRBD1 (5 bases). The CDR3 is 13 amino acids. With 2 bases removed from V and 7 bases from J, the gap between germline ends came to 9 bases. The germline gives CDR1 LGHNT, CDR2 FRNRAP. The CDR3 sequence is CASGLSKGQPQHF. As DNA, the CDR3 is TGTGCTAGTGGTTTGTCTAAGGGGCAGCCCCAGCATTTT.